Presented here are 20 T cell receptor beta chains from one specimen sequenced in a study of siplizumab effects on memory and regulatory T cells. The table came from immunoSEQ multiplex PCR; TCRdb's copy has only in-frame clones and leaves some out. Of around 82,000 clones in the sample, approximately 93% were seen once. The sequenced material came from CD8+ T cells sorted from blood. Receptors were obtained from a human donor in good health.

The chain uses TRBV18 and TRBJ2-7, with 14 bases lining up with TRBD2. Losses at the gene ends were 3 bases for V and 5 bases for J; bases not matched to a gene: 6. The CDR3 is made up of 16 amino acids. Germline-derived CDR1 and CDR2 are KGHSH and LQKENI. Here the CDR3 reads CASSPPGLAGENEQYF. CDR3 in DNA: TGTGCCAGCTCACCCCCGGGACTAGCGGGGGAGAACGAGCAGTACTTC.

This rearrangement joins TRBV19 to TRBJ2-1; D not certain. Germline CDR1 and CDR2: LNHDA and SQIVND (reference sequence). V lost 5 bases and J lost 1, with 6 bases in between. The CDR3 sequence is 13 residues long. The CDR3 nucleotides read TGTGCCAGTAGTTTCGCGTCCTACAATGAGCAGTTCTTC. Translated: CASSFASYNEQFF.

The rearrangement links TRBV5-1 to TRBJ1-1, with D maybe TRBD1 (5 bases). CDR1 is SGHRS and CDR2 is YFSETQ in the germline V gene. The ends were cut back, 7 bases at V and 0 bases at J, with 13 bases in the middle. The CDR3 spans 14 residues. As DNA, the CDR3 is TGCGCCAGCTCGTCCCGGGACTTGAACACTGAAGCTTTCTTT. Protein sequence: CASSSRDLNTEAFF. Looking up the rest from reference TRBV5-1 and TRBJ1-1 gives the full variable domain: KAGVTQTPRYLIKTRGQQVTLSCSPISGHRSVSWYQQTPGQGLQFLFEYFSETQRNKGNFPGRFSGRQFSNSRSEMNVSTLELGDSALYLCASSSRDLNTEAFFGQGTRLTVV.

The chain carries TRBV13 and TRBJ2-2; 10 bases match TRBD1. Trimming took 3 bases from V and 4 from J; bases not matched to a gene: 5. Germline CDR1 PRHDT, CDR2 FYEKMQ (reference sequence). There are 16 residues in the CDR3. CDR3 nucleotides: TGTGCCAGCAGCTTGACAGGGGGCGGGTTCACCGGGGAGCTGTTTTTT. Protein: CASSLTGGGFTGELFF.

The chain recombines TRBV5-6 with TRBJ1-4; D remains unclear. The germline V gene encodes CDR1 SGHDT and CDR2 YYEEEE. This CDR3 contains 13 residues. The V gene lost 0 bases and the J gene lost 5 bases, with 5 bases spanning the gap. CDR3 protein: CASSLASNEKLFF. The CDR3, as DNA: TGTGCCAGCAGCTTGGCCTCAAATGAAAAACTGTTTTTT.

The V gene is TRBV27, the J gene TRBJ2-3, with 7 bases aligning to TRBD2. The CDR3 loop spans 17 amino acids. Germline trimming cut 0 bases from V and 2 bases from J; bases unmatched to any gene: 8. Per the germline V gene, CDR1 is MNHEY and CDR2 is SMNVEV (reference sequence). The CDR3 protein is CASSLSGPAGSTDTQYF. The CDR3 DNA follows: TGTGCCAGCAGTTTATCCGGGCCAGCGGGGTCCACAGATACGCAGTATTTT.

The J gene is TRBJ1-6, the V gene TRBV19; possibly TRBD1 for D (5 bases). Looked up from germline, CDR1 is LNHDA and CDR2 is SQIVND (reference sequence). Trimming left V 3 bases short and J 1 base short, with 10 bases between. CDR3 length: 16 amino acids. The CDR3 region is CASSIGGRSYNSPLHF. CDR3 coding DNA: TGTGCCAGTAGTATTGGGGGTAGATCCTATAATTCACCCCTCCACTTT.

CDR3 protein: CASSLNRESSYEQYF. In DNA, the CDR3 is TGTGCCAGCAGCCTAAACCGGGAGAGCTCCTACGAGCAGTACTTC. The chain couples TRBV7-6 to TRBJ2-7; weak D call: TRBD2 (6 bases). Trimming took 5 bases from V and 0 from J, leaving 14 bases between them. The CDR3 consists of 15 residues. The germline CDR1 and CDR2 sequences are SGHVS and FNYEAQ.

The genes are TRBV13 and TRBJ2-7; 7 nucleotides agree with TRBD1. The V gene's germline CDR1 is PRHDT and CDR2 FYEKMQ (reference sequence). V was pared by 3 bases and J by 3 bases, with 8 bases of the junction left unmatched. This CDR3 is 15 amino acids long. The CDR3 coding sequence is TGTGCCAGCAGCTTTACGGGACAGAAAAACTACGAGCAGTACTTC. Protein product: CASSFTGQKNYEQYF.

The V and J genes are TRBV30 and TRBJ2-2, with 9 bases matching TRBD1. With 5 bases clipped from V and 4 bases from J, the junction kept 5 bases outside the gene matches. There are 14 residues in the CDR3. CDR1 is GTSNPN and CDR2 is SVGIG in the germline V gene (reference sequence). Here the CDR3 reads CAWEGGQGTGELFF. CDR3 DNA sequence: TGTGCCTGGGAAGGGGGACAGGGCACCGGGGAGCTGTTTTTT.

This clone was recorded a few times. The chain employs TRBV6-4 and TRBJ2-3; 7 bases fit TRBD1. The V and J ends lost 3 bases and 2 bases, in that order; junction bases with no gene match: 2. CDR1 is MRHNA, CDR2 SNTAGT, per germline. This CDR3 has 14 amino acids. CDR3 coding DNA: TGTGCCAGCAGTGAAAAGGGGGCCACAGATACGCAGTATTTT. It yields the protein CASSEKGATDTQYF.

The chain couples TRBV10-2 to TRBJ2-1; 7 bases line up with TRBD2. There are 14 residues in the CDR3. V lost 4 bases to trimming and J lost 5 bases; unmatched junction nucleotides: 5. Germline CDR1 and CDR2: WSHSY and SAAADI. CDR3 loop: CASSGFGGNNEQFF. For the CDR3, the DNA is TGCGCCAGCAGTGGCTTCGGGGGGAACAATGAGCAGTTCTTC.

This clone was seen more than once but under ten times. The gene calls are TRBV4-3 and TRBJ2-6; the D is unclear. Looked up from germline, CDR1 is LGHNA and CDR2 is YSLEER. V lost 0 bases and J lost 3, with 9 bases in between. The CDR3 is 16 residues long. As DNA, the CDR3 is TGCGCCAGCAGCCAAGAGGACCCGGGTGGGGCCAACGTCCTGACTTTC. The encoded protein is CASSQEDPGGANVLTF.

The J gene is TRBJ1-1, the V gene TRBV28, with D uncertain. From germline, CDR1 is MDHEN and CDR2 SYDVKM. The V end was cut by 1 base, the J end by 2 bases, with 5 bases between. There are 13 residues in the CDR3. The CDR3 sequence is CASSLFFNTEAFF. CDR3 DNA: TGTGCCAGCAGTTTATTTTTTAACACTGAAGCTTTCTTT.

The CDR3 DNA sequence: TGTGCCAGCAGTCCGGGGGTGGTAGCGGGGTCAGAGACCCAGTACTTC. Translated: CASSPGVVAGSETQYF. V gene TRBV11-2 combines with J gene TRBJ2-5; 8 bases line up with TRBD2. This CDR3 contains 16 residues. Germline loops: CDR1 SGHAT, CDR2 FQNNGV. Trimming took 6 bases from V and 4 from J; bases not matched to a gene: 13.

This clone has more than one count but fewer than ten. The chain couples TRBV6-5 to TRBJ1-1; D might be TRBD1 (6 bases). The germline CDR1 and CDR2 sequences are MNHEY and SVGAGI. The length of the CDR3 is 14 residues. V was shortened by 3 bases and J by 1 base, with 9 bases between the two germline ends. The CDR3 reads CASSYGGGNTEAFF. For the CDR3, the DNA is TGTGCCAGCAGTTATGGGGGCGGGAACACTGAAGCTTTCTTT.

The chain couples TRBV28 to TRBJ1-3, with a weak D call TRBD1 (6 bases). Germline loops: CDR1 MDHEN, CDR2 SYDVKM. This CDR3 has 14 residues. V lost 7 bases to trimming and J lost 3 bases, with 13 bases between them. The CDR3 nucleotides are TGTGCCAGCACCACACAGGGTCTTGGAAACACCATATATTTT. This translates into CASTTQGLGNTIYF.

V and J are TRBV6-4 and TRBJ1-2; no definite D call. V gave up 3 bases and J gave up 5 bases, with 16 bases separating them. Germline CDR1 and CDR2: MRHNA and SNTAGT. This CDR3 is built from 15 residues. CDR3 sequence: CASSDSIDTVYGYTF. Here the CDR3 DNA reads TGTGCCAGCAGTGATAGTATAGATACGGTTTATGGCTACACCTTC.

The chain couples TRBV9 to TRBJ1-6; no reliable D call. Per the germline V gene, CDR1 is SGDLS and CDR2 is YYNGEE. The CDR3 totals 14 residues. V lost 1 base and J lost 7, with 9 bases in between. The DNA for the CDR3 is TGTGCCAGCAGCGTATCGGGAGGGAATTCACCCCTCCACTTT. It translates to CASSVSGGNSPLHF.

Here the CDR3 reads CASSEASKRNTIYF. For the CDR3, the DNA is TGTGCCAGCAGTGAAGCCTCAAAGAGAAACACCATATATTTT. V gene TRBV6-1 combines with J gene TRBJ1-3; no clear D gene. Germline CDR1 and CDR2: MNHNS and SASEGT. Trimming took 0 bases from V and 5 from J, leaving 8 bases between them. CDR3 size: 14 residues.